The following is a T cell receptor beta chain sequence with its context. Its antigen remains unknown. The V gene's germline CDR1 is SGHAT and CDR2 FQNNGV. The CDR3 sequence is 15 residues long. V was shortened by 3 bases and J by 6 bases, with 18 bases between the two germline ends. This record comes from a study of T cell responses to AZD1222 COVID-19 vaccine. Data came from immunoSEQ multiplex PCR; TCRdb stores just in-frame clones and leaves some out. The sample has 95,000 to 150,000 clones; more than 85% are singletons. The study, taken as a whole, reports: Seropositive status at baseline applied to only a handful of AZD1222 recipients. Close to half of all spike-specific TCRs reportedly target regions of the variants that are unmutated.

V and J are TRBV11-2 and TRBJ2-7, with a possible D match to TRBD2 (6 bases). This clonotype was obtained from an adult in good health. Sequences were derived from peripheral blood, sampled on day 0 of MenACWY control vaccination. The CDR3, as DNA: TGTGCCAGCAGCTTGTCTGGCGGGAAGTCAGGCGAGCAGTACTTC. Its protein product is CASSLSGGKSGEQYF.